This entry is about one TCR beta chain. Its antigen is unidentified. The CDR3 has 16 residues. Germline V lookup: CDR1 SQVTM, CDR2 ANQGSEA. After removal of 6 bases from V and 1 base from J, the junction contained 11 bases not matched to a gene. The data were taken from a study of beta chain features in type 1 diabetes. Across the whole study: Similarity in age, gender and cell yields was seen between patients and healthy donors.

The isolated RNA, all of it, was reverse transcribed, so expressed TCRB transcripts were what got sequenced. The table came from immunoSEQ multiplex PCR; TCRdb's copy has only in-frame clones and leaves some out. The sample yields hundreds of thousands of clones, about a tenth seen once. Notes on the study in general: Significant though moderate, a shortening of TCRB CDR3s appeared in all four CD4+ subsets of Type 1 diabetes patients. Sequencing of cDNA might inflate the share of cells that strongly express TCR.

CD45RO/CCR7/CD25/CD127/CD95/CD27 separated CD4+ naive, central memory, regulatory and stem cell-like memory cells by sorting. The source is a man aged 25-40 years with type 1 diabetes. Sequenced input: naive CD4+ T cells from blood. The gene calls are TRBV29-1 and TRBJ2-3; 9 positions match TRBD1. The DNA for the CDR3 is TGCAGCGTCGCCATCTTCCGGGACAGGGGCACAGATACGCAGTATTTT. The encoded protein is CSVAIFRDRGTDTQYF.